The rows below give T cell receptor beta chains drawn from one sample of a study of blood T cell repertoires in COVID-19. Method: immunoSEQ multiplex PCR; TCRdb's copy keeps in-frame clones and lacks some. The table lists approximately 210,000 clones, roughly 88% of them singletons. Sequencing was performed on peripheral blood. Receptor source: a young man who had recovered from COVID-19. The CDR3 runs from the conserved cysteine through the conserved F or W. A D gene is named only where the DNA matches it firmly. The size entry is marked missing in some rows and otherwise reads once, few, many or a size class.

abundance,d_gene,j_gene,v_gene,CDR3nt,CDR3aa
few,.,TRBJ1-1,TRBV7-9,TGTGCCAGCAGCCCCTCGTTGCAGGGTGAAGCTTTCTTT,CASSPSLQGEAFF
.,TRBD2,TRBJ2-3,TRBV7-6,TGTGCCAGCAGCTCCCGACTAGCGGGGGGCACAGATACGCAGTATTTT,CASSSRLAGGTDTQYF
.,.,TRBJ2-7,TRBV16,TGTGCCAGCAGCCACCCGGGACTCCCCACACGGAACGAGCAGTACTTC,CASSHPGLPTRNEQYF
once,.,TRBJ1-5,TRBV6-4,TGTGCCAGTTTAAACAGGGCTTACAATCAGCCCCAGCATTTT,CASLNRAYNQPQHF
.,TRBD2,TRBJ2-7,TRBV14,TGTGCCCCCGGGGCGGCGGGACTAGCGGGGGGACTCTACGAGCAGTACTTC,CAPGAAGLAGGLYEQYF
.,.,TRBJ2-3,TRBV5-4,TGTGCCAGCAGCCCCTTCGCCGGGGATACGCAGTATTTT,CASSPFAGDTQYF
.,.,TRBJ2-1,TRBV20-1,TGCAGTGCTAGTCTCGCTCCCAGCGGGTTCCGGGGCTATGAGCAGTTCTTC,CSASLAPSGFRGYEQFF
.,.,TRBJ1-3,TRBV10-3,TGTGCCATCAGAAGACTAAGGGGACGGCGGGACTCTGGAAACACCATATATTTT,CAIRRLRGRRDSGNTIYF
.,TRBD1,TRBJ2-7,TRBV5-1,TGCGCCAGCAGCTCCCAGACAGGGACAACCGAGCAGTACTTC,CASSSQTGTTEQYF
.,.,TRBJ1-2,TRBV25-1,TGTGCCAGCAGTGCACCGGGAGACTATGGCTACACCTTC,CASSAPGDYGYTF
.,.,TRBJ1-4,TRBV7-2,TGTGCCAGCAAACTCAACTCGGATGAAAAACTGTTTTTT,CASKLNSDEKLFF
.,TRBD1,TRBJ1-4,TRBV6-5,TGTGCCAGCAGTTACTCCGGGACAGGGCACGAAAAACTGTTTTTT,CASSYSGTGHEKLFF
.,.,TRBJ2-5,TRBV4-2,TGTGCCAGCAGCCAAGACAGGGGCGCGGTCCAAGAGACCCAGTACTTC,CASSQDRGAVQETQYF
.,.,TRBJ2-1,TRBV9,TGTGCCAGCAGCGTAGTCCACGGGGATGAGCAGTTCTTC,CASSVVHGDEQFF
.,TRBD2,TRBJ2-3,TRBV6-5,TGTGCCAGCAGTTCTCGGGGGGTTCATAACACAGATACGCAGTATTTT,CASSSRGVHNTDTQYF
.,TRBD1,TRBJ2-1,TRBV7-6,TGTGCCAGCAGCCCACAGACAGGGCTTTCCCAAAGCTCCTACAATGAGCAGTTCTTC,CASSPQTGLSQSSYNEQFF
.,.,TRBJ2-1,TRBV28,TGTGCCAGCAGTCAAAATGAGCAGTTCTTC,CASSQNEQFF
.,TRBD2,TRBJ2-2,TRBV4-3,TGCGCCAGCAGCCCCCGGGGCGGGGGGGTTACGGACACCGGGGAGCTGTTTTTT,CASSPRGGGVTDTGELFF
few,.,TRBJ1-2,TRBV21-1,TGTGCCAGCAGCTCTCCTGGGGGGGCCTACTATGGCTACACCTTC,CASSSPGGAYYGYTF
.,TRBD2,TRBJ2-3,TRBV9,TGTGCCAGCAGCGTGATACCGGGACTAGCGGGGGGGCGGACAGATACGCAGTATTTT,CASSVIPGLAGGRTDTQYF
.,TRBD1,TRBJ2-7,TRBV18,TGTGCCAGCTCACCCCCCGGGACAGTGACCTACGAGCAGTACTTC,CASSPPGTVTYEQYF
.,TRBD2,TRBJ2-3,TRBV27,TGTGCCAGCAGTAGCGGGACTAGTGTTACGCAGTATTTT,CASSSGTSVTQYF
.,.,TRBJ2-1,TRBV6-2/TRBV6-3,TGTGCCAGCAGTTCCTTCGGGGCGGGGGCCGCGGGGCAGTTCTTC,CASSSFGAGAAGQFF
.,.,TRBJ1-2,TRBV7-9,TGTGCCAGCTCCGTGGGGATCGGGAGCTATGGCTACACCTTC,CASSVGIGSYGYTF
.,.,TRBJ1-5,TRBV3-1/TRBV3-2,TGTGCCAGCAGCCAAGATTTGGCAGGGTTTTATAGCAATCAGCCCCAGCATTTT,CASSQDLAGFYSNQPQHF
many,TRBD1,TRBJ1-6,TRBV19,TGTGCCAGTAGTGCATGGACAGGGGAAAATTCACCCCTCCACTTT,CASSAWTGENSPLHF
once,.,TRBJ1-1,TRBV2,TGTGCCAGGGGCCTGCGGGGAGAAACTGAAGCTTTCTTT,CARGLRGETEAFF
.,.,TRBJ1-5,TRBV6-5,TGTGCCAGCTCCGGAGGGGATAGCAATCAGCCCCAGCATTTT,CASSGGDSNQPQHF
many,TRBD2,TRBJ2-7,TRBV3-1/TRBV3-2,TGTGCCAGCAGCCTCGCGGGGGGGGCCTACGAGCAGTACTTC,CASSLAGGAYEQYF
.,.,TRBJ2-3,TRBV5-1,TGCGCCAGCAGCTTGGCAACAGGGTCTTCCACAGATACGCAGTATTTT,CASSLATGSSTDTQYF
once,.,TRBJ1-4,TRBV27,TGTGCCAGCAGTTTTCACCTGCAACGGGGTGAAAAACTGTTTTTT,CASSFHLQRGEKLFF
.,.,TRBJ1-4,TRBV5-5,TGTGCCAGCAGCGCGGCGCCGAGACAGGTCTCCGCAAAACTGTTTTTT,CASSAAPRQVSAKLFF
.,.,TRBJ1-1,TRBV30,TGTGCCTGGGACATTTTGAACACTGAAGCTTTCTTT,CAWDILNTEAFF
.,.,TRBJ2-7,TRBV19,TGTGCCAGTATTAGGAGCTCCCCCTCCTACGAGCAGTACTTC,CASIRSSPSYEQYF
.,.,TRBJ2-7,TRBV7-6,TGTGCCAGCAGCTTAGGTCGAGGGATGGGTGGCGAGCAGTACTTC,CASSLGRGMGGEQYF
.,TRBD2,TRBJ2-1,TRBV10-1,TGCGCCAGCAGTGATCTAGCGGGGGAGCGGAGCTCCTACAATGAGCAGTTCTTC,CASSDLAGERSSYNEQFF
few,.,TRBJ1-5,TRBV5-1,TGCGCCAGCAGCTTCGGAGACAGGACCTCGGAGCCCCAGCATTTT,CASSFGDRTSEPQHF
.,TRBD1,TRBJ1-2,TRBV20-1,TGCAGTGCTAGTGGGACAGACTATGGCTACACCTTC,CSASGTDYGYTF
.,.,TRBJ2-6,TRBV5-1,TGCGCCAGCAGCTTGAGCACCGACTCTGGGGCCAACGTCCTGACTTTC,CASSLSTDSGANVLTF
few,TRBD1,TRBJ1-2,TRBV6-5,TGTGCCAGCACCAAACGGGGGACAGGTTACTATGGCTACACCTTC,CASTKRGTGYYGYTF
once,.,TRBJ2-7,TRBV18,TGTGCCAGCTCACCCAGGACTTTGAGCTCCTACGAGCAGTACTTC,CASSPRTLSSYEQYF
once,.,TRBJ2-5,TRBV30,TGTGCCTGGAGCGTGGGAGGGGGAGGAGAGACCCAGTACTTC,CAWSVGGGGETQYF
.,.,TRBJ1-1,TRBV20-1,TGCAGTTTAGGGAGGGAAACTGAAGCTTTCTTT,CSLGRETEAFF
.,.,TRBJ1-3,TRBV18,TGTGCCAGCTCAGAACAGGGCCCTGGAAACACCATATATTTT,CASSEQGPGNTIYF
.,.,TRBJ1-6,TRBV13,TGTGCCAGCAGCTTTGATGGGGGCTCACAGGGAGTAGGGTCACCCCTCCACTTT,CASSFDGGSQGVGSPLHF
.,.,TRBJ2-3,TRBV5-6,TGTGCCAGCAGCCCACCTCCCCAGCGGTCTAGCACAGATACGCAGTATTTT,CASSPPPQRSSTDTQYF
few,TRBD2,TRBJ2-1,TRBV10-3,TGTGCCATCCAGGAAAGCGGGGGGGTTACCTACAATGAGCAGTTCTTC,CAIQESGGVTYNEQFF
.,.,TRBJ2-2,TRBV6-4,TGTGCCAGCAGTGTGGACAGAGCGAACACCGGGGAGCTGTTTTTT,CASSVDRANTGELFF
.,.,TRBJ1-1,TRBV6-1,TGTGCCAGCAGTTCGGCGCAGGGCAACACTGAAGCTTTCTTT,CASSSAQGNTEAFF